The T cell receptor beta chain under discussion was sequenced for a study of OX40 agonist ivuxolimab in advanced cancers. Points from the study as a whole: Certain nonresponding patients likewise had low normalized T-cell clonal expansion. In CD8+ T cells, expanded clones were on average more numerous than in CD4+.

The CDR3 covers 15 residues. Between the trimmed V and J ends, which lost 0 bases and 5 bases, there was a span of 14 bases. The germline V gene has CDR1 SGDLS and CDR2 YYNGEE. Concerning this clone: What it recognizes is unknown.

Profiled with immunoSEQ multiplex PCR; TCRdb holds only in-frame clones, not every one. Seen here are 50,000 or so clones, about 93% observed once, and the top ten hold over 20%. The chain is built from TRBV9 and TRBJ1-1; D unresolved. The source is an adult with an advanced solid tumor such as melanoma, head and neck, liver or kidney cancer. The input for sequencing was CD4+ or CD8+ T cells sorted from blood, taken in a trial of the OX40 agonist ivuxolimab. The CDR3 region is CASSVEGTPRTEAFF. CDR3 coding DNA: TGTGCCAGCAGCGTAGAGGGCACCCCAAGGACTGAAGCTTTCTTT.